Described below is a single T cell receptor beta chain sequence and its context. Its antigen is not yet known. No much larger clonotype is one base removed from it; base qualities were not supplied. The receptor library was made with the immunoSEQ multiplex PCR assay. For the multiplex PCR, a mixture combining 60 forward primers for TCR Vbeta segments and 13 reverse primers for TCR Jbeta segments was used. Amplification of the CDR3 region of rearranged TCR beta genes was performed with a multiplex PCR assay on genomic DNA. On the Illumina HiSeq System, the amplified TCR beta libraries were sequenced as 87-base-pair reads. In the paper's pipeline: Across the roughly 600 repertoires, a later analysis counted some 81 million unique TCR beta chains, roughly 11 million of which were shared by at least two donors. A nearest-neighbor algorithm error-corrected the raw reads and collapsed the reads into unique sequences, merging closely related sequences to remove PCR and sequencing errors. To assign V, D and J gene segments, CDR3 sequences were aligned to IMGT reference sequences. For a sequence to be retained, a match of at least six nucleotides was required to both a V gene segment and a J gene segment. A rearrangement was called productive if the CDR3 had no stop codons and remained in frame with V and J, and every other rearrangement was called non-productive. Following IMGT convention, CDR3 was defined as the stretch from the second conserved V-encoded cysteine to the conserved J-encoded phenylalanine. In an earlier analysis of roughly 580 of the donors, sequences lacking an unambiguous match to a single V gene segment were excluded. An earlier analysis of approximately 590 of the donors classified V segments as functional when productive rearrangements were above 56.7% and as segregating when the standard deviation between donors was above 5%. To diagnose cytomegalovirus status from the catalog of TCR beta chain sequences, a statistical classification framework was built. In a later analysis, TCR nucleotide sequences were compared against IMGT/GENE-DB human TR gene sequences so that V and J genes could be assigned. A later analysis assigned CDR3 sequences and most-parsimonious VDJ recombination scenarios with the TCRdist pipeline. In a later analysis, every TCR beta chain was defined by the combination of its CDR3 amino acid sequence and its V-gene family, and reads without a unique V-gene family were dropped. To address suspected cross-contamination and a sequencing artifact, a later analysis removed 592 highly shared, low-generation-probability nucleotide sequences. For each public chain, a later analysis derived a clonal expansion index from normalized ranks of inferred template counts within each repertoire. A later analysis computed generation probabilities with a VDJ recombination model fitted to out-of-frame rearrangements, and checked the results against IGoR. In a later analysis, hypergeometric tests were used to score TCR-TCR, TCR-HLA and TCR-CMV co-occurrence, with a repertoire-size bias correction applied to TCR pairs. False discovery rates were estimated in a later analysis by permuting HLA or CMV assignments 20 times. In a later analysis, co-occurring TCRs were grouped using DBSCAN, with TCRdist sequence similarity added in when clustering inside HLA-allele-positive subsets. For co-occurrence clustering, repertoires with fewer than 30,000 or more than 120,000 public chains were excluded, along with five or six repertoires with anomalous nucleotide sharing. TCRdb mirrors the immuneACCESS table, restricted to in-frame sequences. Some clones are absent from its copies; in checked studies, under half trace to an unresolved V gene, and the reason for the others is unknown. D and trimming were read from the DNA, whereas the V and J calls and clone size are those reported in that table. The sample table lists about 200,000 clones, approximately 82% of them with a count of one. The leading ten clones occupy 1.7% of the sample.

The sample belongs to a study of cytomegalovirus exposure and HLA in healthy donors (dated by TCRdb to the late 2010s). Some background on the complete study: According to an earlier analysis of 587 of the donors, about 179 million T cells yielded 117 million unique TCR beta sequences and around 280 Gb of sequence data. Approximately 330 gigabases of sequencing data and roughly 81 million unique TCR sequences made up an early release that covered some 640 HLA-typed donors. Of the roughly 400 genotyped donors, 80% to 90% were placed in the genetic ancestry cluster associated with self-reported Caucasian donors. The study aimed to test whether cataloging public T cell receptors could reveal signatures of past pathogen exposure. The study used immunosequencing to profile the T cell repertoires of several hundred subjects and linked those repertoires to cytomegalovirus serostatus. A separate validation cohort of roughly 110 different subjects was used in addition to the roughly 640-subject first cohort. To predict cytomegalovirus infection status, the study combined high-throughput TCR immunosequencing, statistical association of individual TCRs with disease status, and machine learning. A later analysis re-examined previously published TCR beta repertoires from more than 550 donors and added high-resolution HLA genotyping to investigate patterns of TCR occurrence. In the later analysis, no new phenotypic data were used to find candidate immune exposures; instead, reliance was placed on TCR beta sequences and their occurrence across donors. An earlier analysis of some 600 of the donors applied high-throughput TCR beta sequencing to assess whether each TCR beta V gene segment acted as functional or pseudogenic. Alongside the repertoire data, information on donor age, sex, ethnicity and CMV serostatus was compiled. Genome-wide SNP genotypes for about 60% of the roughly 670 donors were used in a later genetic analysis, which treated that subset as a discovery cohort. Every discovery cohort repertoire had been produced on one sequencing platform. HLA typing covered class I and class II loci at four-digit resolution. The number of donors typed differed by locus, with about 629-640 for A, B, C, DRB1 and DQB1, approximately 500 for DQA1, approximately 580 for DPA1, and 450 to 480 for DPB1. Five DR-DQ haplotypes were handled as single units for association and clustering, since linkage in the cohort was strong. Among around 400 genotyped donors of the cohort, an average of around 250,000 unique TCR beta nucleotide sequences was sequenced per donor, of which 15% to 20% were non-productive.

Study-wide findings and limitations: A later analysis found that HLA-associated TCR beta chains were more clonally expanded and had lower generation probabilities than equally common non-associated chains. Several of the top co-occurrence clusters appeared to be linked to parvovirus B19, influenza, CMV and Epstein-Barr virus, according to a later analysis. Most CMV-associated TCR beta chains appeared to be HLA-restricted in a later analysis, and the HLA associations seemed to be driven largely by CMV exposure. In an earlier analysis of 587 of the donors, most TCR beta V segments were observed in productive rearrangements about 87% or about 30% of the time, broadly matching IMGT annotations. When HLA alleles, especially DR and DQ, strongly co-occurred, TCR associations were difficult to assign to individual alleles. A later analysis found that TCR association rates varied across HLA loci, with DRB1 alleles showing the most associated TCRs and HLA-C alleles the fewest. Some IMGT-functional V segments, including TRBV6-2 and TRBV6-3, could not be told apart with the 87-base-pair reads, so those segments were excluded. A later genetic analysis associated a missense DCLRE1C variant with V-gene and J-gene trimming of TCR beta chains, and an independent cohort replicated the association. Seventeen rarely observed V segments, including chromosome 9 orphons, were excluded from the earlier analysis of several hundred of the donors because counts were too low. HLA typing was unavailable for some donors at each locus, so association tests used only the typed subset. A few of the identified cytomegalovirus-associated TCR beta chains were confirmed in vitro to be specific for cytomegalovirus antigens. Specific HLA alleles were associated with 16,951 TCR beta sequences at a false discovery rate of 0.05 in a later analysis. Cytomegalovirus status was reported to be diagnosed by the classifier with high specificity and sensitivity in both the original and validation cohorts. CMV serostatus was the only immune exposure information available for the cohort. A cluster of highly shared sequence variants was judged likely to be a technical artifact of the sequencing pipeline. The cohort was sequenced for TCR beta chains only, and without alpha or paired-chain data the features that could be detected were limited. According to the authors, the approach could potentially be generalized to other disease states and immunological phenotypes. A further reported finding was that TCR beta sequences accurately predicted the HLA-A and HLA-B alleles for most subjects in the first cohort. Correlated functional status among segregating V segments might be attributable to linkage disequilibrium, but an unknown experimental factor could not be ruled out. Across donors, most TCR sequences were observed very rarely, whereas some public TCRs were present in many individuals. Presence/absence analyses assumed roughly uniform sequencing depth across donors, an assumption that may not hold. The study gave a list of around 170 TCR beta chains associated with cytomegalovirus. A later genetic analysis reported fewer N-insertions in productive TCRs among donors in an Asian-associated ancestry cluster than the roughly 700-donor mean.

The cohort comprised 666 healthy bone marrow donors. All cohort members were sampled while nominally healthy, although unrecorded immune exposures were likely present. The donor tested CMV seronegative, placing the donor among the 352 seronegative members of the cohort. Every donor gave a peripheral blood sample, and the peripheral blood mononuclear cells from that sample were used for TCR beta sequencing. The Qiagen DNeasy Blood Extraction Kit was used to extract genomic DNA from the blood cell samples. Including cysteine and phenylalanine, the CDR3 has 14 amino acids. Only CDR3 DNA remains: 42 bases, in frame from the first base. The junction shows trimming of 0 bases on V and 8 bases on J, plus 12 bases between the germline ends. CDR1 and CDR2, per the germline V gene (reference sequence), are SGHKS and YYEKEE.

This TCR was recovered from a woman younger than 35 in good health and CMV-seronegative. The sample was PBMCs. The chain uses TRBV5-5 and TRBJ2-1; the D gene remains uncertain. The CDR3 region has the sequence CASSLVREIDEQFF. Here is the DNA: TGTGCCAGCAGCTTGGTTCGCGAGATCGATGAGCAGTTCTTC.